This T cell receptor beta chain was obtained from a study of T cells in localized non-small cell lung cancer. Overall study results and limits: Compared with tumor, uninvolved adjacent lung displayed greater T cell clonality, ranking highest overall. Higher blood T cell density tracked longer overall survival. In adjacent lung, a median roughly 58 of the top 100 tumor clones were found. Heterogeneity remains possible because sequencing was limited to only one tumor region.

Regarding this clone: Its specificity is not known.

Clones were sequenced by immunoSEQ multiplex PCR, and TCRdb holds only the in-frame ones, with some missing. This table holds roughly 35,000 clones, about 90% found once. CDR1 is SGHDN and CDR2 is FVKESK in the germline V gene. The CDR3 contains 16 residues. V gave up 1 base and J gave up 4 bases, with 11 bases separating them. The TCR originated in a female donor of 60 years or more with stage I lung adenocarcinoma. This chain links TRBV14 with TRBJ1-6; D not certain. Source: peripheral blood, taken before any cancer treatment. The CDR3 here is CASSQGSGKYNSPLHF. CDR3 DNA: TGTGCCAGCAGCCAAGGGAGTGGAAAGTATAATTCACCCCTCCACTTT.